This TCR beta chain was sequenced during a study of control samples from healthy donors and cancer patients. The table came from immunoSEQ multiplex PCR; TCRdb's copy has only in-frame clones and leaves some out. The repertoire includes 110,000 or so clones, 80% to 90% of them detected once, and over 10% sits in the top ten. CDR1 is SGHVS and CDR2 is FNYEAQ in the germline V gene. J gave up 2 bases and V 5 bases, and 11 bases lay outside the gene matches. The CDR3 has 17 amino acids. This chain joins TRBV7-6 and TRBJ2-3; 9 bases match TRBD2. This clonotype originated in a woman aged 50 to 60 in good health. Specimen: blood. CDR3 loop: CASSLQGLAALTDTQYF. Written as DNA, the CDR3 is TGTGCCAGCAGCCTCCAGGGACTAGCAGCCCTCACAGATACGCAGTATTTT.